This TCR beta chain appears in the sequencing data of a study of cytomegalovirus exposure and HLA in healthy donors. Primers for the PCR totalled 60 Vbeta and 13 Jbeta. Profiling relied on immunoSEQ multiplex PCR, and the TCRdb table lists in-frame clones only, not all of them. The sample lists some 200,000 clones; about 90% were seen once. This CDR3 contains 14 residues. V lost 5 bases and J lost 4, with 14 bases in between. CDR1 is MNHEY and CDR2 is SMNVEV in the germline V gene (reference sequence). Source material: PBMCs. The rearrangement links TRBV27 to TRBJ1-1, with D unresolved. The receptor was derived from a girl under two years old in good health and CMV-seronegative. CDR3 residues: CASSLNMVRTEAFF. The CDR3 DNA sequence: TGTGCCAGCAGTCTGAACATGGTTCGCACTGAAGCTTTCTTT.